Listed below are T cell receptor beta chains from one sample, sequenced in a study of blood T cell repertoires in COVID-19. The method was immunoSEQ multiplex PCR; TCRdb's version includes in-frame clones alone and lacks a portion of them. Counted here are roughly 180,000 clones, roughly 88% occurring once; the ten biggest clones make up approximately 1.1%. Material: peripheral blood. These receptors all come from a man aged 55-75 years who had recovered from COVID-19. The CDR3 runs from the conserved cysteine through the conserved F or W. Each record gives: clone size, V gene, J gene, D gene, CDR3 DNA, CDR3 protein. D genes are given only for firm matches. Expanded clones are given a class, and other clones once, few, many or no size at all.

abundance: once
v_gene: TRBV7-2
j_gene: TRBJ1-5
d_gene: NA
CDR3nt: TGTGCCAGCAGCTTAGAAGCAGGGTACAATCAGCCCCAGCATTTT
CDR3aa: CASSLEAGYNQPQHF

abundance: NA
v_gene: TRBV9
j_gene: TRBJ1-2
d_gene: NA
CDR3nt: TGTGCCAGCAGCGTCCAGACAGAGAACTATGGCTACACCTTC
CDR3aa: CASSVQTENYGYTF

abundance: NA
v_gene: TRBV7-2
j_gene: TRBJ2-3
d_gene: TRBD1
CDR3nt: TGTGCCAGCAGCTTAGCGCTGACAGGGGGCATGACAGATACGCAGTATTTT
CDR3aa: CASSLALTGGMTDTQYF

abundance: NA
v_gene: TRBV5-1
j_gene: TRBJ1-2
d_gene: TRBD1
CDR3nt: TGCGCCAGCAGCTTGGACGGACAGGGGCTGTATGGCTACACCTTC
CDR3aa: CASSLDGQGLYGYTF

abundance: NA
v_gene: TRBV29-1
j_gene: TRBJ1-1
d_gene: TRBD1
CDR3nt: TGCAGCGCGGGCCTGGGACAGAGCGGTACTGAAGCTTTCTTT
CDR3aa: CSAGLGQSGTEAFF

abundance: NA
v_gene: TRBV29-1
j_gene: TRBJ2-5
d_gene: NA
CDR3nt: TGCAGCGTTGTTACATCGAGCGGCGGCGGGACCCAGTACTTC
CDR3aa: CSVVTSSGGGTQYF

abundance: NA
v_gene: TRBV7-2
j_gene: TRBJ1-1
d_gene: NA
CDR3nt: TGTGCCAGCACCCGTAATAGGAACACTGAAGCTTTCTTT
CDR3aa: CASTRNRNTEAFF

abundance: NA
v_gene: TRBV7-2
j_gene: TRBJ2-5
d_gene: NA
CDR3nt: TGTGCCAGCAGCTATCAGGGTCGGCAAGAGACCCAGTACTTC
CDR3aa: CASSYQGRQETQYF

abundance: NA
v_gene: TRBV15
j_gene: TRBJ1-2
d_gene: NA
CDR3nt: TGTGCCACCAGCAGAGACAGGGCGGGGGGCTACACCTTC
CDR3aa: CATSRDRAGGYTF

abundance: NA
v_gene: TRBV19
j_gene: TRBJ1-2
d_gene: NA
CDR3nt: TGTGCCAGTCATAAAGACCAGGGCATAGTGGACTATGGCTACACCTTC
CDR3aa: CASHKDQGIVDYGYTF

abundance: NA
v_gene: TRBV3-1/TRBV3-2
j_gene: TRBJ2-5
d_gene: TRBD1
CDR3nt: TGTGCCAGCAGCCCACCAGGGGGCGGAGCGACGGGGACCCAGTACTTC
CDR3aa: CASSPPGGGATGTQYF

abundance: NA
v_gene: TRBV12-3/TRBV12-4
j_gene: TRBJ2-1
d_gene: NA
CDR3nt: TGTGCCAGCACGGAGGTCAATGAGCAGTTCTTC
CDR3aa: CASTEVNEQFF

abundance: NA
v_gene: TRBV12-5
j_gene: TRBJ2-3
d_gene: NA
CDR3nt: TGTGCTAGTGGTTCCCTTAGAGGGGATACGCAGTATTTT
CDR3aa: CASGSLRGDTQYF

abundance: once
v_gene: TRBV20-1
j_gene: TRBJ2-5
d_gene: NA
CDR3nt: TGCAGTGTTTCCGGGCGGGACCAGTACTTC
CDR3aa: CSVSGRDQYF

abundance: NA
v_gene: TRBV30
j_gene: TRBJ1-5
d_gene: NA
CDR3nt: TGTGCCTGGAGTGTTAATGGGGGGGGGCAGCCCCAGCATTTT
CDR3aa: CAWSVNGGGQPQHF

abundance: NA
v_gene: TRBV27
j_gene: TRBJ1-2
d_gene: TRBD1
CDR3nt: TGTGCCAGCAGTTTATTCTCACAGGGGGCTCCCGATGGCTACACCTTC
CDR3aa: CASSLFSQGAPDGYTF

abundance: NA
v_gene: TRBV27
j_gene: TRBJ1-4
d_gene: TRBD1
CDR3nt: TGTGCCAGCAGTCGTCAACCGGGACAGAGTAATGAAAAACTGTTTTTT
CDR3aa: CASSRQPGQSNEKLFF

abundance: NA
v_gene: TRBV27
j_gene: TRBJ2-1
d_gene: TRBD2
CDR3nt: TGTGCCAGCAGTCCCTTAGCGGGGGTTTACAATGAGCAGTTCTTC
CDR3aa: CASSPLAGVYNEQFF

abundance: NA
v_gene: TRBV30
j_gene: TRBJ1-1
d_gene: TRBD1
CDR3nt: TGTGCCTGGAACAGGGGGAGGACTGAAGCTTTCTTT
CDR3aa: CAWNRGRTEAFF

abundance: NA
v_gene: TRBV5-5
j_gene: TRBJ2-1
d_gene: NA
CDR3nt: TGTGCCAGCAGCTTGCCCAGTACAATCAATGAGCAGTTCTTC
CDR3aa: CASSLPSTINEQFF

abundance: NA
v_gene: TRBV6-1
j_gene: TRBJ2-7
d_gene: NA
CDR3nt: TGTGCCAGCAGTGAAGTGTCTAGCTACGAGCAGTACTTC
CDR3aa: CASSEVSSYEQYF

abundance: NA
v_gene: TRBV6-2/TRBV6-3
j_gene: TRBJ2-2
d_gene: TRBD1
CDR3nt: TGTGCCAGCAGTTACCCACAGGGGGATTACGACACCGGGGAGCTGTTTTTT
CDR3aa: CASSYPQGDYDTGELFF

abundance: NA
v_gene: TRBV5-5
j_gene: TRBJ2-1
d_gene: NA
CDR3nt: TGTGCCAGCAGGCCAACAGGGAACAATGAGCAGTTCTTC
CDR3aa: CASRPTGNNEQFF

abundance: NA
v_gene: TRBV11-2
j_gene: TRBJ2-1
d_gene: TRBD2
CDR3nt: TGTGCCAGCAGCTTAACGGGGGGGGCTTACAATGAGCAGTTCTTC
CDR3aa: CASSLTGGAYNEQFF

abundance: NA
v_gene: TRBV18
j_gene: TRBJ1-6
d_gene: NA
CDR3nt: TGTGCCAGCTCACCAGGGGGGGATGCCGGGGTTTCACCCCTCCACTTT
CDR3aa: CASSPGGDAGVSPLHF

abundance: few
v_gene: TRBV12-3/TRBV12-4
j_gene: TRBJ2-1
d_gene: NA
CDR3nt: TGTGCCATCAACCGAGGAGAGCAGTTCTTC
CDR3aa: CAINRGEQFF

abundance: NA
v_gene: TRBV24-1
j_gene: TRBJ2-3
d_gene: TRBD1
CDR3nt: TGTGCCACCAGTGATCCACTACAGGGGGCAGGTACAGATACGCAGTATTTT
CDR3aa: CATSDPLQGAGTDTQYF

abundance: NA
v_gene: TRBV25-1
j_gene: TRBJ1-1
d_gene: NA
CDR3nt: TGTGCCAGCAGTCCGTCTGACAGGTGGATGAACACTGAAGCTTTCTTT
CDR3aa: CASSPSDRWMNTEAFF

abundance: NA
v_gene: TRBV7-2
j_gene: TRBJ2-7
d_gene: TRBD1
CDR3nt: TGTGCCAGCAGTTCGGGACAGGTCTACGAGCAGTACTTC
CDR3aa: CASSSGQVYEQYF

abundance: NA
v_gene: TRBV5-1
j_gene: TRBJ2-3
d_gene: TRBD2
CDR3nt: TGCGCCAGCAGCTTAGCATCGTCGGGGGGGCCCGGAGATACGCAGTATTTT
CDR3aa: CASSLASSGGPGDTQYF

abundance: NA
v_gene: TRBV7-2
j_gene: TRBJ2-3
d_gene: NA
CDR3nt: TGTGCCAGCAGCAGCTTCTTGAGGGGGGGGCCAGATACGCAGTATTTT
CDR3aa: CASSSFLRGGPDTQYF

abundance: NA
v_gene: TRBV15
j_gene: TRBJ2-3
d_gene: NA
CDR3nt: TGTGCCACCAGCCCCCGGTCGGTAAGCACAGATACGCAGTATTTT
CDR3aa: CATSPRSVSTDTQYF

abundance: NA
v_gene: TRBV15
j_gene: TRBJ1-2
d_gene: NA
CDR3nt: TGTGCCACCAGCAGAGACCCGGCCTGGGGGGTCACCTATGGCTACACCTTC
CDR3aa: CATSRDPAWGVTYGYTF

abundance: NA
v_gene: TRBV11-1
j_gene: TRBJ2-6
d_gene: TRBD1
CDR3nt: TGTGCCAGCAGCCGGGACAGGGGGACTGGGGCCAACGTCCTGACTTTC
CDR3aa: CASSRDRGTGANVLTF

abundance: few
v_gene: TRBV5-4
j_gene: TRBJ1-6
d_gene: TRBD1
CDR3nt: TGTGCCAGCAGCAAGGGACAGGGGTTGAGTAATTCACCCCTCCACTTT
CDR3aa: CASSKGQGLSNSPLHF

abundance: few
v_gene: TRBV9
j_gene: TRBJ1-5
d_gene: NA
CDR3nt: TGTGCCAGCAGCGCATTAGGACAGCCCAATCAGCCCCAGCATTTT
CDR3aa: CASSALGQPNQPQHF

abundance: NA
v_gene: TRBV7-3
j_gene: TRBJ2-2
d_gene: NA
CDR3nt: TGTGCCAGCAGCTTAGCGGGGACCGGGGAGCTGTTTTTT
CDR3aa: CASSLAGTGELFF

abundance: NA
v_gene: TRBV18
j_gene: TRBJ2-7
d_gene: NA
CDR3nt: TGTGCCAGCTCTCAGACCTACGAGCAGTACTTC
CDR3aa: CASSQTYEQYF

abundance: NA
v_gene: TRBV4-3
j_gene: TRBJ1-4
d_gene: NA
CDR3nt: TGCGCCAGCAGCCAAATGGGGGGAGAGAATAATGAAAAACTGTTTTTT
CDR3aa: CASSQMGGENNEKLFF

abundance: NA
v_gene: TRBV14
j_gene: TRBJ1-1
d_gene: NA
CDR3nt: TGTGCCAGCAGCCAAGTAGAACAGGGGAACACTGAAGCTTTCTTT
CDR3aa: CASSQVEQGNTEAFF